The 8 T cell receptor beta chains presented below share a single source sample, sequenced in a study of prognosis after radiotherapy for stage I lung cancer. TCR beta CDR3 amplification from genomic DNA was performed by two-round multiplex PCR. Individual primers that were specific to each TRBV and TRBJ gene served in first-round PCR. TCRdb recomputed calls from the multiplex PCR reads with MiXCR, one row per CDR3 protein. This table has about 51,000 distinct CDR3 sequences, approximately 30% appearing once. This material consisted of PBMCs, taken before or after stereotactic body radiation therapy (not recorded which). Receptors were obtained from a donor over 45 with non-small cell lung cancer.

The V gene is TRBV11-2, the J gene TRBJ1-6; D unclear. Trimming removed 5 bases from V and 10 bases from J, with 9 bases in between. The CDR3 length is 12 residues. Germline lookup yields CDR1 SGHAT and CDR2 FQNNGV. CDR3 residues: CASSLPWSPLHF. DNA of the CDR3: TGTGCCAGCAGCCTTCCTTGGTCACCCCTCCACTTT.

Remarks on this clonotype: With a far larger clone one base away, a read error is the likely cause. The V call is TRBV7-8, the J call TRBJ2-7; D may be TRBD2 (5 bases). Germline V gene data show CDR1 as SGHVS and CDR2 as FQNEAQ. The CDR3 loop spans 16 amino acids. As DNA, the CDR3 is TGTGCCAGCATCTTAGGTCGGACTGTGAGCTCCTACGAGCAGTACTTC. Encoded protein: CASILGRTVSSYEQYF.

CDR3 sequence (DNA): TGCGCCAGCAGCCGGGGGGGCGACGGCTTCAGGGCGTATGGCTACACCTTC. Translation: CASSRGGDGFRAYGYTF. The chain uses TRBV5-1 and TRBJ1-2; tentatively, D is TRBD1 (6 bases). Germline V CDR1 and CDR2: SGHRS, YFSETQ. The V end was cut by 4 bases, the J end by 5 bases, with 24 bases between. This CDR3 spans 17 amino acids.

This clonotype was seen repeatedly, ten times or more. The chain recombines TRBV20-1 with TRBJ2-5; the D gene is possibly TRBD2 (6 bases). Germline lookup yields CDR1 DFQATT and CDR2 SNEGSKA (reference sequence). CDR3 length: 13 residues. Trimming shortened V by 6 bases and J by 1 base, and 12 bases separated the two germline ends. CDR3 sequence: CSALPTSQETQYF. CDR3 nucleotide sequence: TGCAGTGCCCTACCGACTAGCCAAGAGACCCAGTACTTC.

This clonotype has ten or more counts. The chain employs TRBV29-1 and TRBJ2-6; the match to TRBD1 covers 8 bases. The CDR3 runs 14 residues. V trimming: 6 bases; J trimming: 3 bases; junction bases outside the gene matches: 4. Germline lookup yields CDR1 SQVTM and CDR2 ANQGSEA. CDR3 protein: CSVGTGIGANVLTF. The CDR3 DNA follows: TGCAGCGTGGGGACAGGCATTGGGGCCAACGTCCTGACTTTC. The full variable domain, with the rest looked up from reference TRBV29-1 and TRBJ2-6, is SAVISQKPSRDICQRGTSLTIQCQVDSQVTMMFWYRQQPGQSLTLIATANQGSEATYESGFVIDKFPISRPNLTFSTLTVSNMSPEDSSIYLCSVGTGIGANVLTFGAGSRLTVL.

A note on this clonotype: The junction does not match germline at one end; this may be a read error. The chain has TRBV7-9 and TRBJ2-7, with D uncertain. This CDR3 is 12 amino acids long. Germline V CDR1 and CDR2: SEHNR, FQNEAQ (reference sequence). The CDR3 DNA reads TGTGCCAGCAGCTTAGGGCGATACGAGCAGCACTTC. It encodes CASSLGRYEQHF.

This clonotype came up many times. The chain links TRBV20-1 to TRBJ1-2; unclear D gene. The CDR3 covers 13 residues. CDR1 DFQATT and CDR2 SNEGSKA come from the germline V gene (reference sequence). V lost 3 bases to trimming and J lost 0 bases, with 8 bases between them. Here the CDR3 DNA reads TGCAGTGCTAGTGTCAGCTCTAACTATGGCTACACCTTC. Protein product: CSASVSSNYGYTF.

This clonotype was found many times. This chain connects TRBV24-1 to TRBJ2-5; 14 bases are shared with TRBD2. V dropped 4 bases and J dropped 6; count of bases not matched to a gene: 6. The germline V gene encodes CDR1 KGHDR and CDR2 SFDVKD. The CDR3 totals 16 residues. The CDR3 loop is CATSEGGTSGSKTQYF. The CDR3 DNA reads as TGTGCCACCAGTGAGGGGGGGACTAGCGGGAGTAAGACCCAGTACTTC.